This TCR beta chain was found in a study of identical twins listed by TCRdb under 2016. The study in broad terms: TCR alpha and beta repertoires from monozygotic twins, unrelated adults of various ages and cord blood were deep-sequenced to test whether fetal clonotypes persist. To rule out contamination, replicate twin experiments were performed at different times with different library preparation protocols.

Libraries were prepared through 5' RACE. Sequencer: Illumina HiSeq 2000. Template switching added a universal primer binding site, and the final cDNA carried a unique molecular identifier that allowed TCR cDNA molecules to be counted accurately. Specific primers in the conserved constant-segment region were used to synthesize first-strand cDNA for the TCR alpha and beta chains. To control for contamination, every cDNA library was double barcoded, receiving both a SMART-Mk sample barcode and Illumina barcodes. Two successive PCR steps introduced TruSeq adapter sequences along with Illumina sample barcodes. TCR alpha and beta cDNA libraries were sequenced on the Illumina HiSeq platform with custom primers. The paper's data handling went like this. Raw reads were processed with MiGEC to extract unique molecular identifiers, and MiXCR was used to determine CDR3 positions. For each individual, recombination models were inferred using an EM algorithm with the repgenHMM and IGoR tools. The analysis of shared clonotypes was done with the tcR package in R, with sharing normalized by the product of cloneset sizes. Out-of-frame nonproductive sequences were analyzed to study raw recombination free of thymic and clonal selection effects. TCRdb reanalyzed the raw reads on its own, using fastp at Q25 for trimming and MiXCR for clone calling, and kept in-frame beta chains. Each entry is one CDR3 protein sequence, shown with its most common DNA and genes. These V and J calls originate from TCRdb's pipeline instead of the authors' own analysis. The sample records some 730,000 distinct CDR3 sequences, around a sixth of which are singletons. The ten largest clonotypes hold around 14% of the sample.

Broad study findings and their caveats: Excess twin sharing in beta out-of-frame sequences was weaker because fewer shared sequences lowered the signal-to-noise ratio. Recombination models systematically underestimated out-of-frame TCR alpha sharing in monozygotic twins but agreed with sharing between unrelated individuals. Compared with coincidental sharing between unrelated individuals, out-of-frame TCR alpha sequences shared between twins had an excess of sequences with low generation probability. Because the same donors could not be followed over many years, the conclusions depended on cross-sectional statistical analysis. Abundant cord blood beta clonotypes had fewer insertions, young adult naive repertoires showed a similar but weaker trend, and memory repertoires showed no such trend. Zero-insertion analyses could be partly confounded by invariant T cells such as MAIT and iNKT, although diverse VJ usage argued against such confounding for most clonotypes.

The CDR3 spans 13 residues, from the cysteine through the phenylalanine. Of all the DNA, just the CDR3 is kept, 39 bases in frame from base 1. V was cut back by 4 bases and J by 0 bases, leaving a gap of 4 bases between them. Notes on this clonotype: This clone's antigen is unknown. One base away there is no much larger clone; base qualities are not given.

Only healthy Caucasian donors were included. The twin cohort consisted of three pairs of female monozygotic twins, all aged roughly 18 to 29 years. Peripheral blood mononuclear cells were the source from which RNA for the TCR libraries was isolated. These data also formed part of another study, on T cells expressing NK-cell markers. As that second study puts it: In sorted CD3+CD56+NKG2C+, CD3+CD56+NKG2C- and CD3+CD56-NKG2C+ T-cell subsets from roughly 8 donors, TCR beta-chain repertoires were profiled. Seven of the eight sequenced donors were HCMV-seropositive and one was HCMV-seronegative. In several experiments an anti-gammadeltaTCR antibody was added to restrict sorting to alphabetaTCR-expressing T cells. For several donors, the dominant CD3+CD56+NKG2C+ clonotypes were among the top 10 CD8+ clonotypes and accounted for roughly 1.0-8% of CD8+ T cells. Those dominant clonotypes were again the most abundant among CD3+CD56-NKG2C+ cells in a handful of donors, at 28.3-60.1%. Whether the expanded NKG2C-expressing T cell clones were specific for HCMV antigens was left unclear. All eight donors whose samples were sequenced were randomly selected healthy volunteers, three of them men and five women. HCMV serostatus was determined by detecting HCMV-specific IgG in serum with a commercial ELISA kit. For a handful of donors, bulk peripheral blood T-cell repertoires were also sequenced from unsorted PBMC. Reads were demultiplexed and grouped by UMI with MIGEC, and clonotypes were assembled and quantified with MiTCR. To exclude erroneous sequences, any TCR cDNA sequence not supported by at least two reads was discarded. Downstream repertoire analysis used the tcR package, and clonotypes were matched across fractions by CDR3 nucleotide sequence plus V segment. VDJmatch was used to annotate antigen specificity against VDJdb, with one amino acid substitution in CDR3 permitted.

The material sequenced was PBMCs. Here the chain combines TRBV12-3 or TRBV12-4 and TRBJ1-5, with the D gene too uncertain to name. This receptor was obtained from a woman between 18 and 30 years old in good health. The DNA reads as follows: TGTGCCAGCAGTTGTTGTAGCAATCAGCCCCAGCATTTT. Translated, this gives CASSCCSNQPQHF.